This T cell receptor beta chain was captured in a study of blood T cell repertoires in COVID-19. Germline V gene lookup returns CDR1 GTSNPN and CDR2 SVGIG (reference sequence). This CDR3 has 14 residues. The ends were cut back, 3 bases at V and 8 bases at J, with 16 bases in the middle. In the authors' methods: From reference gene primer amplification, estimates of nucleated cell counts were derived. TCRdb keeps only in-frame clones here, not all; method: immunoSEQ multiplex PCR. D and trimming come from the DNA, and the V and J calls and clone size come from that table. The profile shows 95,000 to 150,000 clones, roughly 92% of them singletons. Patients from Seattle were sampled longitudinally, starting during active infection.

The sequenced material came from peripheral blood. V is TRBV30 and J is TRBJ1-4; tentatively, D is TRBD1 (5 bases). The TCR sequence derives from a man over 45 with COVID-19, enrolled during active disease. This CDR3 reads CAWSGGFRWEKLFF. The CDR3, as DNA: TGTGCCTGGAGCGGGGGTTTTAGATGGGAAAAACTGTTTTTT.